This is a list of T cell receptor beta chains from one sample in a study of T cells in Graves' hyperthyroidism and ophthalmopathy. TCRdb re-called the multiplex PCR reads with MiXCR, one entry per CDR3 protein. The sample holds 650,000 to 700,000 distinct CDR3 sequences; around a sixth are singletons and the top ten take less than 20%. The sequenced material came from blood. The receptors were gathered from a man aged 50-60 years with Graves' hyperthyroidism. Both conserved end residues are part of each CDR3. D genes are given only for firm matches. A row's size may be missing; if present it is once, few, many or a size class.

j_call | clone_size | v_call | d_call | cdr3_nt | cdr3_aa
TRBJ1-2 | . | TRBV28 | . | TGTGCCAGCAGTTACCCCCCAGGTACAGCCAACTATGGCTACACCTTC | CASSYPPGTANYGYTF
TRBJ2-2 | . | TRBV7-3 | . | TGTGCCAGCAGCCTGGGGCAGGGAGAGACCGGGGAGCTGCTTTTT | CASSLGQGETGELLF
TRBJ2-7 | . | TRBV6-6 | TRBD1 | TGTGCCAGCAGTTACGCCAGGGGGACATACGAGCAGTACTTC | CASSYARGTYEQYF
TRBJ2-3 | many | TRBV11-1 | . | TGTGCCAGCAGCTTAGCAGACGGGAGAGCAGATACGCAGTATTTT | CASSLADGRADTQYF
TRBJ1-5 | . | TRBV20-1 | TRBD1 | TGCAGTGCTAGATTCCGTGGTCTAGGGGGCACGCCCCAGCATTTT | CSARFRGLGGTPQHF
TRBJ2-1 | few | TRBV18 | TRBD2 | TGTGCCAGCTCACCGAAACGGGAGGCGTACAATGAGCAGTTCTTC | CASSPKREAYNEQFF
TRBJ1-3 | . | TRBV6-1 | TRBD1 | TGTGCCAGCACCGATGCCGGGACAGGGAAAACTGGAAACACCATATATTTT | CASTDAGTGKTGNTIYF
TRBJ2-1 | many | TRBV11-2 | TRBD2 | TGTGCCAGCAGCTTAGATCTGGGGGCGGGGGGTCCCTACAATGAGCAGTTCTTC | CASSLDLGAGGPYNEQFF
TRBJ1-6 | . | TRBV30 | . | TGTGCCTGGAGTGTAGGGGGGGCTAAGAATTCACCCCTCCACTTT | CAWSVGGAKNSPLHF
TRBJ2-2 | . | TRBV10-3 | . | TGTGCCATCAGTGAGGCCACAGCGAACACCGGGGAGCTGTTTTTT | CAISEATANTGELFF
TRBJ2-1 | few | TRBV6-2/TRBV6-3 | TRBD2 | TGTGCCAGCAGGGGACTAGCGGACCTTTCGGAGCAGTTCTTC | CASRGLADLSEQFF
TRBJ2-3 | . | TRBV2 | TRBD1 | TGTGCCAGCATTGGACCCAACGACAGGGGGGGGTATTTT | CASIGPNDRGGYF
TRBJ2-7 | many | TRBV7-9 | TRBD1 | TGTGCCAGCAGCTTAGCGACAGGGGTCTACGAGCAGTACTTC | CASSLATGVYEQYF
TRBJ2-1 | few | TRBV15 | TRBD1 | TGTGCCACCAGCTCTAACAGGGACAGGGGTTCCTACAATGAGCAGTTCTTC | CATSSNRDRGSYNEQFF
TRBJ1-5 | few | TRBV19 | . | TGTGCCAGTAAACAGGGAAGCAATCAGCCCCAGCATTTT | CASKQGSNQPQHF
TRBJ2-7 | many | TRBV27 | . | TGTGCCAGCAGTTATGGACTACTTTACGAGCAGTACTTC | CASSYGLLYEQYF
TRBJ1-3 | . | TRBV18 | TRBD1 | TGTGCCAGCTCACCTTATCGGACAGGGTACTCCTCTGGAAACACCATATATTTT | CASSPYRTGYSSGNTIYF
TRBJ2-7 | . | TRBV4-1 | TRBD2 | TGCGCCAGCAGCCAAGATAGAGCGGGAGGCGAGCAGTACTTC | CASSQDRAGGEQYF
TRBJ2-1 | . | TRBV10-3 | TRBD2 | TGTGCCATCAGTGACCCCGGCGGACTAGCGGGAGATTCGTACAATGAGCAGTTCTTC | CAISDPGGLAGDSYNEQFF
TRBJ1-1 | many | TRBV6-2/TRBV6-3 | . | TGTGCCAGCAGTTACTTCCCTGGTACAGACGAGAACACTGAAGCTTTCTTT | CASSYFPGTDENTEAFF